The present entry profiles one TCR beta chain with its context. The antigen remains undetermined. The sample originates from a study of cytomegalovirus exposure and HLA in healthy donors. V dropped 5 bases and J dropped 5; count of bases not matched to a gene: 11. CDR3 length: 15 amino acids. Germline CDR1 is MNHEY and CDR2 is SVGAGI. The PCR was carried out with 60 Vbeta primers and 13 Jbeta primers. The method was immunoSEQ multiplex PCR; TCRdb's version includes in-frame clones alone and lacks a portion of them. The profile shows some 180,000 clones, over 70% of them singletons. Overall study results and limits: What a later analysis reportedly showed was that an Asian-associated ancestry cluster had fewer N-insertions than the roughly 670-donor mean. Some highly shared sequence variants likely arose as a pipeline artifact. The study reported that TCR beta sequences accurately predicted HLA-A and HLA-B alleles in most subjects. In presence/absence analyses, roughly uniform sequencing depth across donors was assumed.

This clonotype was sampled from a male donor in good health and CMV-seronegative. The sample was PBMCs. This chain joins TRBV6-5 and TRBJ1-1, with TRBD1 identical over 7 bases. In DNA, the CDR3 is TGTGCCAGCAGTAAGACAGGGCTGGGTAGTACTGAAGCTTTCTTT. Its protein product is CASSKTGLGSTEAFF.